Sequencing of this TCR beta chain was carried out in a study of blood T cell repertoires in COVID-19. The wider study: Sites across the United States, Italy and Spain contributed samples from acute and convalescent COVID-19.

Sequencing used immunoSEQ multiplex PCR; TCRdb keeps in-frame clones, though not all of them. The data contain hundreds of thousands of clones, roughly 85% of them seen just once; the ten biggest clones take up under 3%. The germline V gene has CDR1 GTSNPN and CDR2 SVGIG (reference sequence). With 0 bases removed from V and 7 bases from J, the gap between germline ends came to 21 bases. The CDR3 is made up of 16 amino acids. This receptor was obtained from a woman in her fifties or sixties who had recovered from COVID-19. The sequenced sample consisted of PBMCs or T cells enriched from blood (not recorded which). The chain employs TRBV30 and TRBJ1-2, with D hard to call. Written as DNA, the CDR3 is TGTGCCTGGAGTGTACGAGGCAGAGGGTTACCTATTGGCTACACCTTC. Its translation is CAWSVRGRGLPIGYTF. Full variable domain (remainder filled in from reference TRBV30 and TRBJ1-2): SQTIHQWPATLVQPVGSPLSLECTVEGTSNPNLYWYRQAAGRGLQLLFYSVGIGQISSEVPQNLSASRPQDRQFILSSKKLLLSDSGFYLCAWSVRGRGLPIGYTFGSGTRLTVV.